This T cell receptor (beta chain) appears in the sequencing data of a study of shared clonotypes between healthy human individuals. CD45RO-negative cells were positively selected for CCR7, leaving out terminally differentiated effector memory CD45RA+ cells. The repertoire was sequenced with immunoSEQ multiplex PCR; TCRdb's copy has only in-frame clones and lacks some. The repertoire holds around 2.1 million clones, with under 95% as singletons. The sample comprised naive CD8+ T cells from PBMCs. This receptor was obtained from a man aged 18 to 29 in good health. Some clones in this sample may be carry-over from other donors' samples.

The CDR3 loop reads CAISEPEETQYF. CDR3 in DNA: TGTGCCATCAGTGAGCCGGAAGAGACCCAGTACTTC. The rearrangement joins TRBV10-3 to TRBJ2-5; D remains unclear. CDR3 size: 12 residues. Trimming shortened V by 2 bases and J by 3 bases, and 4 bases separated the two germline ends. The germline V gene has CDR1 ENHRY and CDR2 SYGVKD.